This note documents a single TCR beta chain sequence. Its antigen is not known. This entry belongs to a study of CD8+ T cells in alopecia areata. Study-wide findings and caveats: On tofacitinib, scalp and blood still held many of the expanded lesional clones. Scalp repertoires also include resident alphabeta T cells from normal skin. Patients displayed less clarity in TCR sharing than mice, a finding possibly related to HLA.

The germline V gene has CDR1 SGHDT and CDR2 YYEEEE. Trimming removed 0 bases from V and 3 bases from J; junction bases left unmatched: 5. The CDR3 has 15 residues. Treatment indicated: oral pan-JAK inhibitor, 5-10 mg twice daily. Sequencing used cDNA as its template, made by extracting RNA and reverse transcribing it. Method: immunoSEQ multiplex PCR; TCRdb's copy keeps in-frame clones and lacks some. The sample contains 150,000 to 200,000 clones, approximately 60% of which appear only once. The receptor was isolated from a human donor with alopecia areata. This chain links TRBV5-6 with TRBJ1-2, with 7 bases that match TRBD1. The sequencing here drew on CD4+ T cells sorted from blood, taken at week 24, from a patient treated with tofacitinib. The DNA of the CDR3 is TGTGCCAGCAGCTTGGTTGGGACAGAAGACTATGGCTACACCTTC. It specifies CASSLVGTEDYGYTF. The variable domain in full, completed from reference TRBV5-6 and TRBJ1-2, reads DAGVTQSPTHLIKTRGQQVTLRCSPKSGHDTVSWYQQALGQGPQFIFQYYEEEERQRGNFPDRFSGHQFPNYSSELNVNALLLGDSALYLCASSLVGTEDYGYTFGSGTRLTVV.